This T cell receptor beta chain was recovered during a study of blood T cells in healthy people across ages. A second PCR of roughly 7 to 11 cycles used a sample-barcoded 5' primer and a J-beta primer mix. TCRdb fed the 5' RACE reads into MiXCR, producing one record per CDR3 protein. The sample contains about 830,000 distinct CDR3 sequences, 62% of which appear only once. This clonotype was detected a few times. Antigen unknown. Findings of the study overall: In long-lived donors, naive CD4+ cell counts and diversity exceeded those of aged donors.

The clonotype originates from a man aged 30 to 45 in good health. The sequencing sample was made of blood.

CDR3 amino acids: CASSLLYNSPLHF. The CDR3 nucleotides are TGTGCCAGCAGTTTGCTCTACAATTCACCCCTCCACTTT. V gene TRBV28 combines with J gene TRBJ1-6; D gene ambiguous. Trimming took off 3 bases at V and 7 bases at J, with 7 bases between the two ends. Germline CDR1 and CDR2: MDHEN and SYDVKM. The CDR3 totals 13 residues.